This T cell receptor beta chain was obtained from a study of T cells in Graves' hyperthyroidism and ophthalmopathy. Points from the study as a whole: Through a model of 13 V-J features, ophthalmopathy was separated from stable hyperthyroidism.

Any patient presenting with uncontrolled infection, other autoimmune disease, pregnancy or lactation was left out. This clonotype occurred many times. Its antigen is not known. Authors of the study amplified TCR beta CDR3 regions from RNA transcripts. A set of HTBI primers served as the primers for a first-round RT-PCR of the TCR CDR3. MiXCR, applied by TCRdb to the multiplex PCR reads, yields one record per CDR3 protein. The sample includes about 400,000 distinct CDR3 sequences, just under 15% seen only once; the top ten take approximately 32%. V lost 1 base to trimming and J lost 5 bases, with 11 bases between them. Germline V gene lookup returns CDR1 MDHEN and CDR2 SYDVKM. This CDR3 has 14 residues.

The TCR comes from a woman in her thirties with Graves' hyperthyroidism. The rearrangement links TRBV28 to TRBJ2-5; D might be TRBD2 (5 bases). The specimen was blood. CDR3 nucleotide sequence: TGTGCCAGCAGTTTATTCCGGGGTGGGGAGACCCAGTACTTC. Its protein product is CASSLFRGGETQYF.